This T cell receptor beta chain comes out of a study of CD8 T cells in ankylosing spondylitis. Researchers built TCR beta libraries using quantitative 5'-RACE with molecular barcodes. MiXCR, applied by TCRdb to the 5' RACE reads, yields one record per CDR3 protein. The table records some 270,000 distinct CDR3 sequences, 15% to 20% of them present only once. In its sample, this clonotype was seen a few times. Its antigen is unknown. This CDR3 has 14 amino acids. Germline CDR1 and CDR2: SNHLY and FYNNEI. Trimming took 4 bases from V and 3 from J; bases not matched to a gene: 4. Whole-study findings and limits: Characteristic of ankylosing spondylitis blood, it appeared, was a TCR beta motif comprising several highly homologous variants. Reportedly, matched ankylosing spondylitis synovial fluid was significantly enriched for disease-linked clones. Earlier reports found some motif variants in synovial fluid and blood in reactive arthritis.

The V and J genes are TRBV2 and TRBJ2-7, with 9 bases identical to TRBD2. Sequenced input: blood, either unsorted or a sorted T cell fraction (not recorded which). The clonotype was recovered from a male donor with ankylosing spondylitis or in good health (not recorded which). The CDR3 spells CASSAGLADYEQYF. CDR3 DNA: TGTGCCAGCAGTGCGGGACTAGCTGACTACGAGCAGTACTTC.